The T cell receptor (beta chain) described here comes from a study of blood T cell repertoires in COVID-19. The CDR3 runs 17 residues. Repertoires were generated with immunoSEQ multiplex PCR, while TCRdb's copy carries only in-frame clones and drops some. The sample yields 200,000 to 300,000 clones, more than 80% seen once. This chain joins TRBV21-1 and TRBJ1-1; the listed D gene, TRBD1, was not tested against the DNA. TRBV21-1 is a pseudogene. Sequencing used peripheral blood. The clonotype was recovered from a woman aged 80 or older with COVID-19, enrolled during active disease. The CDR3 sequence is CASSNTGQGKMNTEAFF. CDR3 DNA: TGTGCCAGCAGCAACACCGGACAGGGGAAGATGAACACTGAAGCTTTCTTT.